This T cell receptor beta chain is drawn from a study of T cells after yellow fever vaccination. In TCRdb, the 5' RACE reads were re-called with MiXCR into one record per CDR3 protein. The sample contains some 110,000 distinct CDR3 sequences, 8.4% of which appear only once. Findings and limits, study-wide: When the response was secondary, it was weaker but reached its peak faster, day 5 versus 15. A small proportion of clonotypes was detected in both the CD4 and CD8 compartments.

The sample holds many counts of this clonotype. Its antigen is as yet unknown. CDR3 length equals 13 residues. The ends were cut back, 6 bases at V and 5 bases at J, with 14 bases in the middle. Germline V gives CDR1 MNHEY, CDR2 SMNVEV (reference sequence). The chain has TRBV27 and TRBJ2-7, with a weak D call TRBD2 (5 bases). This sequence originates from a man aged 30 to 45 who received the YFV17D yellow fever vaccine. The sequencing used CD8+ T cells sorted from PBMCs, collected 45 days after the yellow fever booster vaccination. CDR3 in amino acids: CASRTTLAHEQYF. The CDR3, as DNA: TGTGCCAGCAGAACCACCCTAGCACACGAGCAGTACTTC.